This T cell receptor (beta chain) was captured by sequencing in a study of OX40 agonist ivuxolimab in advanced cancers. On the study more broadly: Patients treated during dose escalation were battling hepatocellular carcinoma, melanoma, renal cell or head and neck cancer.

The protocol was immunoSEQ multiplex PCR, while the TCRdb copy is restricted to in-frame clones and leaves out a portion. The sample shows around 70,000 clones, about 84% of them seen only once. CDR1 is MNHEY and CDR2 is SVGAGI in the germline V gene. The CDR3 runs to 16 residues. Trimming removed 4 bases at V and 4 bases at J, with 16 bases between. This TCR came from an adult with an advanced solid tumor such as melanoma, head and neck, liver or kidney cancer. This specimen consisted of CD4+ or CD8+ T cells sorted from blood, obtained in a trial of the OX40 agonist ivuxolimab. This sequence joins TRBV6-5 and TRBJ1-4; D is possibly TRBD1 (5 bases). The CDR3 sequence: CASSSRPPGGNEKLFF. CDR3 nucleotides: TGTGCCAGCAGTTCCCGACCCCCCGGGGGTAATGAAAAACTGTTTTTT.